Below, one T cell receptor beta chain is given with its context. This clonotype was counted ten times or more. There is no known antigen for this receptor. Per-base quality was not reported, and no clone a single base away is much larger than it. From cysteine to phenylalanine, the CDR3 is 17 amino acids long. Only the CDR3 DNA stays, 51 bases, in frame from base 1. As encoded in the germline V gene, CDR1 is MNHNS while CDR2 is SASEGT. V is clipped by 4 bases and J by 2 bases, and the sequence between their germline boundaries is 20 bases long. This sample is drawn from a study of T cell repertoires in cytomegalovirus infection (dated by TCRdb to the late 2010s). The study in broad terms: Recently identified HLA-C-restricted CMV epitopes, whose presentation resists viral immunomodulation, were targeted by peptide stimulations together with well-studied HLA-B-restricted epitopes. Because public TCR beta signatures pointed to carriage of CMV infection together with the matching HLA type, the HLA type of each donor mattered for the analysis. Broader findings and caveats from the paper: In both this cohort and an independent roughly 330-donor cohort, the cumulative frequency of public TCR beta family members distinguished carriers of CMV infection plus the relevant HLA type. The ex vivo response was dominated by HLA-C-restricted CMV-specific TCR beta clonotypes, which also provided the single most frequent clonotype in two of eight donors.

Sequenced on an Illumina HiSeq 1500. The public reads were run again by TCRdb, first through fastp at Q25 and then through MiXCR, and only productive beta chains were kept. Merged by CDR3 protein, the rows form single entries marked with the most common genes and DNA. This sample gives approximately 910,000 distinct CDR3 sequences in total; approximately 32% of them show up just once. The ten largest clones capture around an eighth of the sample. The treatment or condition label on this specimen signifies: in vitro stimulation with specific CMV peptide epitopes to enrich CMV-specific T cells. The sequences come from cultured CD8+ T cells from PBMCs, collected from culture after CMV antigen stimulation. The receptor chain draws on TRBV6-1 and TRBJ2-5, with TRBD2 perhaps the D gene, on 5 matching bases. This TCR came from a human donor in good health (CMV status not recorded). Some clones in this sample may be carry-over from other donors' samples. The CDR3 corresponds to CASSGGRGYRTQETQYF. In nucleotide form, the sequence is TGTGCCAGCAGTGGTGGCAGAGGGTACCGTACTCAAGAGACCCAGTACTTC.